This T cell receptor beta chain was documented in a study of naive and memory T cell subsets. V trimming: 1 base; J trimming: 3 bases; junction bases outside the gene matches: 6. CDR1 is MGHDK, CDR2 SYGVNS, per germline. The CDR3 sequence is 15 residues long. Whole-study findings and limits: A few larger clonotypes appeared in naive repertoires, especially CD8, possibly memory cells re-expressing CD45RA.

The beta constant-region primer was an equimolar mix of two oligonucleotides covering TRBC1 and TRBC2. Nested alpha and beta constant-region primers with the SP2 primer drove four PCR rounds on ligated cDNA. TCRdb redid the calling of the UMI-ligation and nested PCR reads with MiXCR, one entry per CDR3 protein. Of 130,000 to 150,000 distinct CDR3 sequences in the sample, roughly 22% were seen once. On this clonotype itself: Its antigen is currently unknown.

The rearrangement joins TRBV25-1 to TRBJ2-7; 7 nucleotides line up with TRBD1. The sequencing input was naive CD4+ T cells from blood. The TCR comes from a human donor in good health. CDR3 residues: CASSEFDRAIYEQYF. CDR3 DNA: TGTGCCAGCAGTGAATTCGACAGGGCTATCTACGAGCAGTACTTC.